The following is a TCR beta chain sequence with its context. Only in-frame clones appear in the TCRdb table, and some are missing; sequencing was by immunoSEQ multiplex PCR. The table has fewer than 70,000 clones, over 65% seen once; the top ten hold approximately 6.1%. The entry originates in a study of OX40 agonist ivuxolimab in advanced cancers. Whole-study context: Dose-escalation patients had hepatocellular carcinoma, melanoma, renal cell or head and neck cancer.

V gave up 5 bases and J gave up 7 bases, with 15 bases separating them. CDR3 size: 15 residues. Germline-derived CDR1 and CDR2 are MNHEY and SMNVEV (reference sequence). This chain joins TRBV27 and TRBJ1-6, with D unclear. Here the sequenced sample was CD4+ or CD8+ T cells sorted from blood, taken in a trial of the OX40 agonist ivuxolimab. This receptor was taken from an adult with an advanced solid tumor such as melanoma, head and neck, liver or kidney cancer. CDR3 in DNA: TGTGCCAGCAGTCCGCGGACCGCGGAAAATTCACCCCTCCACTTT. Encoded protein: CASSPRTAENSPLHF.